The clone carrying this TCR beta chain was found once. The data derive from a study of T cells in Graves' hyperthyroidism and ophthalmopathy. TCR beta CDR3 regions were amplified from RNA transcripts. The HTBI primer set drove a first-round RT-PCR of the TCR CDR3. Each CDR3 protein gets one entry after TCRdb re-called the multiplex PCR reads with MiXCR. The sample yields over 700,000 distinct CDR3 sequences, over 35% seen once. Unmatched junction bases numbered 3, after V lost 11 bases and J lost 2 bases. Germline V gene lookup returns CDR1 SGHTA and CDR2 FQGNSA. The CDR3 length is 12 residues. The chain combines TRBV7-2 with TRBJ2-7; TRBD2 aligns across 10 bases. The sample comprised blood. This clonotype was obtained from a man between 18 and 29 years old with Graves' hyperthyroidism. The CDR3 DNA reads TGTGCCCTAGCGGGAGACACCTACGAGCAGTACTTC. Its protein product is CALAGDTYEQYF. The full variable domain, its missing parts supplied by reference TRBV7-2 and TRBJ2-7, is GAGVSQSPSNKVTEKGKDVELRCDPISGHTALYWYRQSLGQGLEFLIYFQGNSAPDKSGLPSDRFSAERTGGSVSTLTIQRTQQEDSAVYLCALAGDTYEQYFGPGTRLTVT.